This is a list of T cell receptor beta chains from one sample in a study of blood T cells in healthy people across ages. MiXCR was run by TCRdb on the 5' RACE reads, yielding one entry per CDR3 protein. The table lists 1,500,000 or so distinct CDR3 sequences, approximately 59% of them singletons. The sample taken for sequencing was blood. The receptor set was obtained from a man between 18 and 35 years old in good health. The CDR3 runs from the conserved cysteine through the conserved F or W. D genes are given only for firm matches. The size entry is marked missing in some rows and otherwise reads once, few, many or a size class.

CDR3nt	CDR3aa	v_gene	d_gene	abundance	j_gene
TGTGCCAGCAGCCAAGATAGGGCGGGGCTTGCCTATGGCTACACCTTC	CASSQDRAGLAYGYTF	TRBV4-2	-	-	TRBJ1-2
TGCAGTGCTACCTCGGACGGTTCCTACGAGCAGTACTTC	CSATSDGSYEQYF	TRBV20-1	-	-	TRBJ2-7
TGTGCCAGCAGCCAGCAGGGATATGGGGCCAACGTCCTGACTTTC	CASSQQGYGANVLTF	TRBV3-1	-	-	TRBJ2-6
TGTGCCAGCAGCCCGGGGGACGGCAGCATTAAGGGCTACACCTTC	CASSPGDGSIKGYTF	TRBV9	-	few	TRBJ1-2
TGTGCCAGCAGGGAGGGACAGGGCGACGGCGGGGAGCTGTTTTTT	CASREGQGDGGELFF	TRBV12-3/TRBV12-4	TRBD1	-	TRBJ2-2
TGTGCCAGCAGCCAAGGCCGGGGGGACTACGAGCAGTACTTC	CASSQGRGDYEQYF	TRBV4-1	TRBD2	few	TRBJ2-7
TGCGCCAGCAGCCATGACCCCTCCGGCTCCTACGAGCAGTACTTC	CASSHDPSGSYEQYF	TRBV4-1	-	many	TRBJ2-7
TGTGCCAGCAGCCGAGGGGTTGACTACGAAAAGTTCTTC	CASSRGVDYEKFF	TRBV4-2	-	-	TRBJ2-1
TGTGCCAGCAGTTTATCCCCCGAGACAAACAATGAGCAGTTCTTC	CASSLSPETNNEQFF	TRBV28	-	-	TRBJ2-1
TGTGCCAGCAGTTACTCAGAGAGCGCCGATACGCAGTATTTT	CASSYSESADTQYF	TRBV6-5	-	-	TRBJ2-3
TGTGCCACCAGCAGAGATCGGGGGACTAGCGGGCGTGAGCAGTTCTTC	CATSRDRGTSGREQFF	TRBV15	TRBD2	once	TRBJ2-1
TGTGCCAGCAGCATCAGGGGGAGGGGGAACACTGAAGCTTTCTTT	CASSIRGRGNTEAFF	TRBV7-9	TRBD1	few	TRBJ1-1
TGTGCCATCAGCGAGGGACTAGCGGGGGCCCCTCATAACACAGATACGCAGTATTTT	CAISEGLAGAPHNTDTQYF	TRBV10-3	TRBD2	-	TRBJ2-3
TGTGCCAGCAGCCTTTTGACAGGATCTCGGGCTACGCAGTATTTT	CASSLLTGSRATQYF	TRBV14	-	-	TRBJ2-3
TGCAGCGCCAGTAGTTGGGACAGCAGCACAGATACGCGGTATTTT	CSASSWDSSTDTRYF	TRBV29-1	TRBD1	-	TRBJ2-3
TGTGCCAGCAGTCCATCGACCGGGCAGTACTTC	CASSPSTGQYF	TRBV12-3/TRBV12-4	-	-	TRBJ2-7
TGCAGCGTTGAAGATCAAGGCCGTCAGTCCTACAATGAGCAGTTCTTC	CSVEDQGRQSYNEQFF	TRBV29-1	-	-	TRBJ2-1
TGCAGTGCAGGGACTCCTCCCTCGGATGAGCAGTTCTTC	CSAGTPPSDEQFF	TRBV20-1	-	-	TRBJ2-1
TGTGCCAGCAGTCATAAACAAGAGACCCAGTACTTC	CASSHKQETQYF	TRBV6-2/TRBV6-3	-	-	TRBJ2-5
TGTGCCAGCAGTGTGGACAGGGGGCGCGAAAAACTGTTTTTT	CASSVDRGREKLFF	TRBV6-1	TRBD1	-	TRBJ1-4
TGCGCCAGCAGCCAAGATAGAGGGGAGACTGAAGCTTTCTTT	CASSQDRGETEAFF	TRBV4-1	-	-	TRBJ1-1
TGCAGTGCCACCGTGGGGTCGGGGGATACGCAGTATTTT	CSATVGSGDTQYF	TRBV20-1	-	-	TRBJ2-3
TGTGCCAGCTCTTCGGCGGACACCTACGAGCAGTACTTC	CASSSADTYEQYF	TRBV18	-	-	TRBJ2-7
TGCAGCGTTGTTGGTAATGGCTACACCTTC	CSVVGNGYTF	TRBV29-1	-	-	TRBJ1-2
TGTGCCAGCAGCCCATTATCTTTAGGGGCAAACACCTTC	CASSPLSLGANTF	TRBV7-2	-	-	TRBJ1-2
TGTGCCATCAGTGATATTGGCTCTGGCACAGATACGCAGTATTTT	CAISDIGSGTDTQYF	TRBV10-3	-	many	TRBJ2-3
TGTGCCAGCAGCGACTGGACAGGGGGTTACTATGGCTACACCTTC	CASSDWTGGYYGYTF	TRBV9	TRBD1	-	TRBJ1-2
TGCGCCAGCAGCTTGTATACAGGGGAAGGCACTGAAGCTTTCTTT	CASSLYTGEGTEAFF	TRBV5-1	TRBD1	-	TRBJ1-1
TGCAGCGTTATGGGTGACTCTGGGGCCAACGTCCTGACTTTC	CSVMGDSGANVLTF	TRBV29-1	-	-	TRBJ2-6
TGCAGCGTTGATCGACAGGGATCGTACCAAGAGACCCAGTACTTC	CSVDRQGSYQETQYF	TRBV29-1	TRBD1	few	TRBJ2-5
TGTGCCAGCAGTCTGACGGGACAGTACACCGGGGAGCTGTTTTTT	CASSLTGQYTGELFF	TRBV27	TRBD1	-	TRBJ2-2
TGCAGTGCTAGAGCCCCTACTAGAGCCTACGAGCAGTACTTC	CSARAPTRAYEQYF	TRBV20-1	-	-	TRBJ2-7
TGTGCCAGCAGCGTTGGAAGAAGTTCCGGTTTGTACGAGCAGTACTTC	CASSVGRSSGLYEQYF	TRBV9	-	-	TRBJ2-7
TGCGCCAGCAGCCAGACCGGGACTAGACCACCAGATACGCAGTATTTT	CASSQTGTRPPDTQYF	TRBV4-3	TRBD2	-	TRBJ2-3
TGTGCCAGCAGCTTATCCGGGGCCGGTAAAGAGACCCAGTACTTC	CASSLSGAGKETQYF	TRBV7-6	-	-	TRBJ2-5
TGTGCCAGCAGCGTAGTCCCTAGCAGCAATGAGCAGTTCTTC	CASSVVPSSNEQFF	TRBV7-2	-	once	TRBJ2-1
TGTGCCAGCAGCCCCCTGTCATCGGCGGGAGATGAGCAGTTCTTC	CASSPLSSAGDEQFF	TRBV11-2	TRBD2	-	TRBJ2-1
TGTGCAGCCGGGGACCTCCAAGCTTTATTT	CAAGDLQALF	TRBV7-2	-	-	TRBJ1-1
TGTGCCAGCATTATTAGCGACAGGGATGGGACACACAATGAGCAGTTCTTC	CASIISDRDGTHNEQFF	TRBV6-5	TRBD1	few	TRBJ2-1
-	CAPPVAGGSNGYTF	TRBV21-1	-	-	TRBJ1-2
TGTGCCAGCCGGGAGAGAGAGACCCAGTACTTC	CASRERETQYF	TRBV7-9	-	-	TRBJ2-5
TGTGCCAGCAGTGAGGACAGGTTTCTGTTTTTT	CASSEDRFLFF	TRBV6-6	TRBD1	-	TRBJ1-4
TGCAGTGCTAGAGATCGTCGGCGTTCAGGACCCTACAATGAGCAGTTCTTC	CSARDRRRSGPYNEQFF	TRBV20-1	-	-	TRBJ2-1
TGTGACAGCAGCGCGGACAGCTACTATGGCTACACCTTC	CDSSADSYYGYTF	TRBV7-9	-	-	TRBJ1-2
TGTGCCAGCAGTTATACCAAGTGGGTGAAGACGCAGTATTTT	CASSYTKWVKTQYF	TRBV6-5	-	-	TRBJ2-3
TGTGCCAGCAGTGCATCTGGGGAGCTGTTTTTT	CASSASGELFF	TRBV2	-	few	TRBJ2-2
TGTGCCAGCAGCTTAATTGGGGGGTCTGGCGAGCAGTACTTC	CASSLIGGSGEQYF	TRBV5-6	-	-	TRBJ2-7
TGTGCCAGCATCTACTCCGGGACTGGCGGGTCCACCGGGGAGCTGTTTTTT	CASIYSGTGGSTGELFF	TRBV12-3/TRBV12-4	-	-	TRBJ2-2
TGCGCCAGCAGCCAAGGGACAGCTGATCAGCCCCAGCATTTT	CASSQGTADQPQHF	TRBV4-1	-	-	TRBJ1-5
TGTGCCAGCAGTTTATCTGCGGGGGCTCACAATGAGCAGTTCTTC	CASSLSAGAHNEQFF	TRBV27	-	-	TRBJ2-1
TGCAGTGCTAGAGTGGGCGGGGGGGTTCTGGAGACCCAGTACTTC	CSARVGGGVLETQYF	TRBV20-1	TRBD2	-	TRBJ2-5
TGTGCCAGCAGTACCCAAGGGGGGGCCCACTATGGCTACACCTTC	CASSTQGGAHYGYTF	TRBV27	-	-	TRBJ1-2
TGTGCCAGCAGCTCAGAATTCCCCAATGAGCAGTTCTTC	CASSSEFPNEQFF	TRBV7-2	-	-	TRBJ2-1